This record looks at one T cell receptor (beta chain) sequence and its context. How the authors handled the data: Reference gene primer amplification gave estimated nucleated cell counts. Clones were sequenced by immunoSEQ multiplex PCR, and TCRdb holds only the in-frame ones, with some missing. For V, J and clone size, that table is used; D and trimming come from the DNA. The sample contains 250,000 to 350,000 clones, around 89% of which appear only once. Germline V gene lookup returns CDR1 MDHEN and CDR2 SYDVKM. The CDR3 sequence is 14 residues long. Trimming took 8 bases from V and 3 from J; bases not matched to a gene: 5. The entry originates in a study of blood T cell repertoires in COVID-19. Study information: The United States, Italy and Spain provided the acute and convalescent COVID-19 samples. The cDNA or gDNA used as material had been derived from T cells, B-cell-depleted T cells, or PBMCs.

The chain has TRBV28 and TRBJ1-5; 9 bases match TRBD1. Sequenced input: peripheral blood. The source of this sequence is a woman aged 55-69 years with acute or convalescent COVID-19. CDR3 loop: CASGRTGVNQPQHF. In DNA, the CDR3 is TGTGCCAGCGGCCGGACAGGGGTCAATCAGCCCCAGCATTTT.